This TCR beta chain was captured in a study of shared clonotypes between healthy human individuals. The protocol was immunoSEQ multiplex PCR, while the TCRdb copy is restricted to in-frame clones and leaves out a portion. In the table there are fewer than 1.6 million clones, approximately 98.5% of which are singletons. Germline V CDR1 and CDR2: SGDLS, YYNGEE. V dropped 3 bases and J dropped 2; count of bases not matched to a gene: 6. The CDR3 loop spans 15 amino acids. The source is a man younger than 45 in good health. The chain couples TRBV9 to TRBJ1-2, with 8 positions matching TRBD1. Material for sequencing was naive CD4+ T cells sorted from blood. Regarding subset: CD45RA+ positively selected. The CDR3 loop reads CASSGWDRYNYGYTF. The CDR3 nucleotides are TGTGCCAGCAGCGGCTGGGACAGGTACAACTATGGCTACACCTTC. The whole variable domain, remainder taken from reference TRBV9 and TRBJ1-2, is DSGVTQTPKHLITATGQRVTLRCSPRSGDLSVYWYQQSLDQGLQFLIQYYNGEERAKGNILERFSAQQFPDLHSELNLSSLELGDSALYFCASSGWDRYNYGYTFGSGTRLTVV.